This T cell receptor beta chain originates from a study of early T cells in non-severe SARS-CoV-2 infection. At the level of the study: From unsorted whole blood, bulk RNA was sequenced, and the chains remained unpaired. General observations from the study: Clonotype matching in VDJdb favored anti-spike CD8 responses and did not capture private and CD4 specificities.

Concerning this clonotype itself: Its antigen is undetermined.

Per germline, CDR1 MNHEY and CDR2 SVGAGI. J gave up 4 bases and V 10 bases, and 17 bases lay outside the gene matches. CDR3 length: 16 residues. Unique molecular identifiers were attached to individual cDNA molecules. TCRdb reprocessed the 5' RACE reads with MiXCR, giving one entry per CDR3 protein. The sample has 69,000 or so distinct CDR3 sequences, 13% seen once. J is TRBJ1-1 and V is TRBV6-5, with TRBD1 matching over 8 bases. Material: whole blood. The sequence came from an adult who was a healthcare worker with PCR-confirmed SARS-CoV-2 infection or an uninfected control (not recorded which). CDR3 residues: CANSLFAGGAGTEAFF. The CDR3 coding sequence is TGTGCCAACAGCCTATTCGCAGGGGGCGCGGGCACTGAAGCTTTCTTT.